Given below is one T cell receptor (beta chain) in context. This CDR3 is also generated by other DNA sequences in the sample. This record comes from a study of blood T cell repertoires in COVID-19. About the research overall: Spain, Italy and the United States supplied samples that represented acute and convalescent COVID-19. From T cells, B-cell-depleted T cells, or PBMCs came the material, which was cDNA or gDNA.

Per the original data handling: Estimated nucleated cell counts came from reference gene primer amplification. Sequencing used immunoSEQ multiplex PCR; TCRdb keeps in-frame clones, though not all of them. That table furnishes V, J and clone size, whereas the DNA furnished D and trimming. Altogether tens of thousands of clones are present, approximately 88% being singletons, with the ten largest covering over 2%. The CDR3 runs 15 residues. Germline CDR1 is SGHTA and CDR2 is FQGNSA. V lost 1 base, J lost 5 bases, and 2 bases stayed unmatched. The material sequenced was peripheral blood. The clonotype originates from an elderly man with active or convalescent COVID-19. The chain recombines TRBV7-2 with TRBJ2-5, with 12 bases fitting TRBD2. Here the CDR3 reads CASSLGLAGVETQYF. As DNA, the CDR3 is TGTGCCAGCAGCTTAGGACTAGCGGGAGTGGAGACCCAGTACTTC. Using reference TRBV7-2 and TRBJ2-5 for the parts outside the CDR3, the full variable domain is GAGVSQSPSNKVTEKGKDVELRCDPISGHTALYWYRQSLGQGLEFLIYFQGNSAPDKSGLPSDRFSAERTGGSVSTLTIQRTQQEDSAVYLCASSLGLAGVETQYFGPGTRLLVL.